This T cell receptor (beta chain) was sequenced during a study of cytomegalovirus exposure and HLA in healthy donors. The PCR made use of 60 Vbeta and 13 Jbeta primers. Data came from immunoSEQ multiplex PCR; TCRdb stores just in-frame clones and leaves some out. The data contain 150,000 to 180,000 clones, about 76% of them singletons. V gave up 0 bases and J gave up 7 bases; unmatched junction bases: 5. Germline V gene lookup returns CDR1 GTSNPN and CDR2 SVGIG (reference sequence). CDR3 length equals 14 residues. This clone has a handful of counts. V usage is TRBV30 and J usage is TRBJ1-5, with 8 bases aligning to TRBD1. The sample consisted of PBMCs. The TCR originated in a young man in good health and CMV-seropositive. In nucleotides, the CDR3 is TGTGCCTGGAGTGTAGGACAGGGAAGACAGCCCCAGCATTTT. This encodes CAWSVGQGRQPQHF.